A selection of T cell receptor beta chains follows, all from one sample in a study of blood T cell repertoires in COVID-19. Measured with immunoSEQ multiplex PCR; TCRdb has only the in-frame clones, and not every one. The sample consists of a few hundred thousand clones, around 90% of them appearing once. The sequenced sample consisted of PBMCs or T cells enriched from blood (not recorded which). The receptor set was obtained from a woman in her 30s who had recovered from COVID-19. Each CDR3 is given with its conserved first and last residue. A D gene is named only where the DNA matches it firmly. Where a row states a size, it is once, few, many or the class of an expanded clone; other rows omit it.

clone_size	v_call	d_call	j_call	cdr3_aa	cdr3_nt
-	TRBV6-5	-	TRBJ2-5	CASTAGATQETQYF	TGTGCCAGCACGGCGGGGGCCACCCAAGAGACCCAGTACTTC
few	TRBV12-5	-	TRBJ1-1	CASGLVPGAPEAFF	TGTGCTAGTGGTTTGGTCCCAGGGGCGCCTGAAGCTTTCTTT
-	TRBV13	-	TRBJ2-5	CASSQVSGETQYF	TGTGCCAGCAGCCAAGTCAGTGGAGAGACCCAGTACTTC
-	TRBV9	-	TRBJ2-1	CASSVGRRPYNEQFF	TGTGCCAGCAGCGTAGGGCGGAGACCCTACAATGAGCAGTTCTTC
-	TRBV12-3/TRBV12-4	-	TRBJ1-1	CASDYRENTEAFF	TGTGCCAGCGATTACAGGGAGAACACTGAAGCTTTCTTT
-	TRBV5-4	TRBD1	TRBJ2-2	CASSVYRGVGELFF	TGTGCCAGCAGCGTATACAGGGGGGTCGGGGAGCTGTTTTTT
few	TRBV23-1	-	TRBJ1-2	CASSPPRSPSYGYTF	TGCGCCAGCAGTCCTCCCCGGTCACCTAGCTATGGCTACACCTTC
-	TRBV4-1	-	TRBJ2-2	CASSQDLSGVPNTGELFF	TGCGCCAGCAGCCAAGATCTTTCCGGGGTCCCGAACACCGGGGAGCTGTTTTTT
-	TRBV6-4	-	TRBJ2-6	CASSDFGGSSGANVLTF	TGTGCCAGCAGTGACTTTGGGGGGAGCTCTGGGGCCAACGTCCTGACTTTC
few	TRBV3-1/TRBV3-2	-	TRBJ2-7	CASSLRFYEQYF	TGTGCCAGCAGTCTTCGGTTCTACGAGCAGTACTTC
once	TRBV7-9	TRBD2	TRBJ2-7	CASSVPGGEQYF	TGTGCCAGCAGCGTTCCGGGGGGCGAGCAGTACTTC
once	TRBV7-2	-	TRBJ2-2	CASSPQDTGELFF	TGTGCCAGCAGCCCTCAGGACACCGGGGAGCTGTTTTTT
-	TRBV19	-	TRBJ2-1	CASMGGTGFYNEQFF	TGTGCCAGTATGGGGGGGACAGGTTTTTACAATGAGCAGTTCTTC
-	TRBV27	-	TRBJ2-1	CASSPRQTNSYNEQFF	TGTGCCAGCAGTCCGAGACAGACCAACTCCTACAATGAGCAGTTCTTC
-	TRBV29-1	TRBD1	TRBJ1-1	CSVGAVGQGRTTEAFF	TGCAGCGTTGGGGCCGTAGGACAGGGTAGGACCACTGAAGCTTTCTTT
-	TRBV7-9	-	TRBJ2-7	CASSPTGHATYEQYF	TGTGCCAGCAGCCCGACGGGACACGCGACCTACGAGCAGTACTTC
-	TRBV12-3/TRBV12-4	-	TRBJ2-1	CASSPTANEQFF	TGTGCCAGCAGTCCGACAGCCAATGAGCAGTTCTTC
-	TRBV27	-	TRBJ2-1	CASSPSGQNEQFF	TGTGCCAGCAGTCCCAGTGGGCAGAATGAGCAGTTCTTC
-	TRBV27	-	TRBJ1-5	CASSLKGPGGNQPQHF	TGTGCCAGCAGTTTGAAGGGTCCGGGGGGCAATCAGCCCCAGCATTTT
-	TRBV19	-	TRBJ1-3	CASSLSGLHSGNTIYF	TGTGCCAGTAGCCTTTCAGGGTTGCACTCTGGAAACACCATATATTTT
-	TRBV27	-	TRBJ1-1	CASYAQQGSTEAFF	TGTGCCAGCTATGCGCAACAGGGATCGACTGAAGCTTTCTTT
few	TRBV30	TRBD1	TRBJ1-1	CAWKGQGPTMNTEAFF	TGTGCCTGGAAAGGACAGGGTCCTACCATGAACACTGAAGCTTTCTTT
-	TRBV29-1	TRBD2	TRBJ2-1	CSVDTGTSGIMLHEQFF	TGCAGCGTCGACACCGGGACTAGCGGGATTATGTTACACGAGCAGTTCTTC
-	TRBV7-9	TRBD1	TRBJ1-4	CASNFGDSEKLFF	TGTGCCAGCAACTTTGGGGACAGTGAAAAACTGTTTTTT
-	TRBV27	TRBD2	TRBJ2-2	CASSPGVAGAGELFF	TGTGCCAGCAGCCCCGGGGTAGCGGGAGCCGGGGAGCTGTTTTTT
-	TRBV5-1	-	TRBJ1-2	CASKERMNYGYTF	TGCGCCAGCAAGGAGCGAATGAACTATGGCTACACCTTC
-	TRBV7-2	-	TRBJ2-5	CASSFNGGDETQYF	TGTGCCAGCAGCTTTAATGGAGGAGATGAGACCCAGTACTTC
-	TRBV4-1	-	TRBJ1-2	CASSQVFGGGTPYGYTF	TGCGCCAGCAGCCAAGTATTCGGGGGGGGGACGCCTTATGGCTACACCTTC
-	TRBV28	TRBD1	TRBJ2-1	CASRTGQRDNEQFF	TGTGCCAGCAGAACGGGACAGCGAGACAATGAGCAGTTCTTC
once	TRBV4-1	-	TRBJ2-3	CASSQEGRDTQYF	TGCGCCAGCAGCCAAGAGGGCAGGGATACGCAGTATTTT
-	TRBV28	-	TRBJ2-7	CASSLIMGSSTYEQYF	TGTGCCAGCAGTTTAATCATGGGCAGTTCGACCTACGAGCAGTACTTC
-	TRBV18	-	TRBJ2-3	CATTTESTDTQYF	TGTGCCACCACCACGGAGAGCACAGATACGCAGTATTTT
-	TRBV5-1	-	TRBJ1-6	CASSLGESSPLHF	TGCGCCAGCAGCTTGGGGGAGAGCTCACCCCTCCACTTT
-	TRBV7-9	TRBD2	TRBJ2-1	CASSSQWGLAGGPRNEQFF	TGTGCCAGCAGCTCCCAATGGGGCCTAGCGGGAGGGCCTAGGAATGAGCAGTTCTTC
few	TRBV27	TRBD2	TRBJ2-1	CASSFNGGAYNEQFF	TGTGCCAGCAGTTTTAACGGGGGGGCCTACAATGAGCAGTTCTTC
-	TRBV27	-	TRBJ2-1	CASSPTRTTYNEQFF	TGTGCCAGCAGTCCTACTCGGACTACATACAATGAGCAGTTCTTC
-	TRBV27	TRBD2	TRBJ2-4	CASSFGLGGNIQYF	TGTGCCAGCAGTTTCGGGCTGGGGGGGAACATTCAGTACTTC
-	TRBV13	TRBD1	TRBJ1-2	CASSLGGQVHGYTF	TGTGCCAGCAGCTTAGGGGGACAGGTACATGGCTACACCTTC
-	TRBV7-6	TRBD2	TRBJ2-1	CASSTYSGRADGEQFF	TGTGCCAGCAGCACCTATAGCGGGAGGGCCGACGGTGAGCAGTTCTTC
once	TRBV10-3	TRBD1	TRBJ2-7	CAISELGARQGPAYEQYF	TGTGCCATCAGTGAGTTGGGGGCCAGACAGGGGCCTGCCTACGAGCAGTACTTC
-	TRBV15	TRBD1	TRBJ2-1	CATSRGITTGGVSYNEQFF	TGTGCCACCAGCAGAGGGATTACAACAGGGGGAGTATCCTACAATGAGCAGTTCTTC
-	TRBV5-1	TRBD2	TRBJ2-2	CASSLATSGTGELFF	TGCGCCAGCAGCTTGGCTACTAGCGGCACCGGGGAGCTGTTTTTT
-	TRBV10-3	TRBD2	TRBJ2-4	CAISVGREAINIQYF	TGTGCCATCAGTGTCGGGCGGGAGGCAATAAACATTCAGTACTTC
-	TRBV19	TRBD1	TRBJ1-6	CATKRSRDSSYNSPLHF	TGTGCCACCAAGAGAAGCCGGGACAGTTCCTATAATTCACCCCTCCACTTT
once	TRBV2	TRBD2	TRBJ2-1	CASRVLASLYNEQFF	TGTGCCAGCAGAGTACTAGCGAGCCTCTACAATGAGCAGTTCTTC
-	TRBV7-8	TRBD2	TRBJ2-1	CASSLIAGSYNEQFF	TGTGCCAGCAGCCTCATAGCGGGATCCTACAATGAGCAGTTCTTC
-	TRBV24-1	-	TRBJ2-2	CATMGRGAGELFF	TGTGCCACCATGGGCAGGGGGGCCGGGGAGCTGTTTTTT
-	TRBV19	TRBD1	TRBJ1-1	CASSITRDSLDAEAFF	TGTGCCAGTAGTATCACCCGGGACAGCCTGGACGCTGAAGCTTTCTTT
-	TRBV6-5	-	TRBJ1-1	CASTVQEGTEAFF	TGTGCCAGCACCGTACAGGAGGGCACTGAAGCTTTCTTT
-	TRBV3-1/TRBV3-2	-	TRBJ2-1	CASSQDTGVEQFF	TGTGCCAGCAGCCAAGATACGGGGGTTGAGCAGTTCTTC
-	TRBV21-1	-	TRBJ1-5	CASSKVRGWNQPQHF	TGTGCCAGCAGCAAAGTTAGGGGGTGGAATCAGCCCCAGCATTTT
-	TRBV11-2	TRBD1	TRBJ1-2	CASSPGTDPYRYGGYTF	TGTGCCAGCAGCCCCGGGACAGACCCCTATCGGTATGGCGGCTACACCTTC
-	TRBV19	-	TRBJ2-1	CASSLVSRDNEQFF	TGTGCCAGTAGTTTGGTCTCTCGGGACAATGAGCAGTTCTTC
-	TRBV2	TRBD2	TRBJ2-7	CASSPGLNSYEQYF	TGTGCCAGCAGCCCGGGACTAAACTCCTACGAGCAGTACTTC
-	TRBV19	TRBD1	TRBJ1-1	CASSIDTYRGPGAFF	TGTGCCAGTAGTATAGACACCTACAGGGGGCCAGGAGCTTTCTTT
-	TRBV15	-	TRBJ1-5	CATSRDVSGPMRIHQPQHF	TGTGCCACCAGCAGAGATGTGAGCGGGCCGATGAGGATTCATCAGCCCCAGCATTTT